This T cell receptor beta chain was captured by sequencing in a study of T cell clones after liver transplantation. About the research overall: At least one year of complete immunosuppression withdrawal without enzymes over twice normal defined tolerance. Samples came pre-transplant, pre-randomization before withdrawal, and post-randomization after withdrawal ended.

This CDR3 is built from 12 residues. Germline V lookup: CDR1 MDHEN, CDR2 SYDVKM. V lost 6 bases, J lost 11 bases, and 5 bases stayed unmatched. Regarding this clone: Its antigen is not identified.

Profiling relied on immunoSEQ multiplex PCR, and the TCRdb table lists in-frame clones only, not all of them. This table holds 40,000 to 65,000 clones, approximately 88% found once. General study points: Post-transplant time points were not standardized, so conclusions are preliminary. Circulating graft-donor-reactive CD4 TCRbeta sequences fell significantly post-transplant in 5 of 8 subjects.

The sequencing used CD4+ T cells from blood, collected before liver transplant. This clonotype originated in a human donor who received a liver transplant. The rearrangement links TRBV28 to TRBJ2-1; 9 positions agree with TRBD2. The CDR3 loop is CASSLTSGKQFF. The CDR3 region has the DNA TGTGCCAGCAGCTTGACTAGCGGAAAGCAGTTCTTC.